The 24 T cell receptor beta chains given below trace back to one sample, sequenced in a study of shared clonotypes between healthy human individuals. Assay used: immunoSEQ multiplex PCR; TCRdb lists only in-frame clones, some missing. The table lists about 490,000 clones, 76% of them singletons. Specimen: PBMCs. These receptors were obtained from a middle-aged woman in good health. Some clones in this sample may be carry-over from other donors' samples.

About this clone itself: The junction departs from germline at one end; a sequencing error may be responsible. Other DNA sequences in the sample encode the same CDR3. The CDR3 DNA reads as TGCGCCAGCAGCTTGGGGACAGGCTATAATGAAAAACTGTTCTTT. As protein: CASSLGTGYNEKLFF. This chain joins TRBV5-1 and TRBJ1-4, with TRBD1 identical over 7 bases. CDR1 is SGHRS and CDR2 is YFSETQ in the germline V gene. This CDR3 contains 15 residues.

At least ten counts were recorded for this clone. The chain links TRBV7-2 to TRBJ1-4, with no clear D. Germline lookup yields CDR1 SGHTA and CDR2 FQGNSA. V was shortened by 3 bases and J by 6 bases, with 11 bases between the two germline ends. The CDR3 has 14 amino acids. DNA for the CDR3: TGTGCCAGCAGCTTCCGGGGTTGGGATGAAAAACTGTTTTTT. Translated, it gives CASSFRGWDEKLFF.

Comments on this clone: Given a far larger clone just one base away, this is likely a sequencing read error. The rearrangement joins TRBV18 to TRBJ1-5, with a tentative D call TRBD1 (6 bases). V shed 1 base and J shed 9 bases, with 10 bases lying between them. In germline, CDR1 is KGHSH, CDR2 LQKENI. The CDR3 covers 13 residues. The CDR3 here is CASSPQGDRPQHF. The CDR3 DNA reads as TGTGCCAGCTCACCACAGGGGGATCGGCCCCAGCATTTT.

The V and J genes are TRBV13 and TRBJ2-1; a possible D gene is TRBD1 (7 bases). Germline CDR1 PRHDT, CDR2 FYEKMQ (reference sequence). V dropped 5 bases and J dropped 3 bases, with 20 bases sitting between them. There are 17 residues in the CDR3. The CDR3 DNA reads TGTGCCAGCAGCACCCCCCTCCACCAGGGGGGCTACAATGAGCAGTTCTTC. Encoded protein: CASSTPLHQGGYNEQFF.

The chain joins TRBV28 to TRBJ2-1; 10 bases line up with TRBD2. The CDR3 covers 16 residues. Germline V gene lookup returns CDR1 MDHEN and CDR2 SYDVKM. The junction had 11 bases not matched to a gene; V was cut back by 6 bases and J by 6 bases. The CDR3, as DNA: TGTGCCAGCAGCCCAGCTACTAGCGGGAACGTCAATGAGCAGTTCTTC. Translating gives CASSPATSGNVNEQFF.

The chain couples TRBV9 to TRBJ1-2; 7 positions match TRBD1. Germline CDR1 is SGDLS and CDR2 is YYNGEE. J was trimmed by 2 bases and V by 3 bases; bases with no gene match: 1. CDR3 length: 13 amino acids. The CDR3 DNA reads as TGTGCCAGCAGCGAGACAGGGAACTATGGCTACACCTTC. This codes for CASSETGNYGYTF.

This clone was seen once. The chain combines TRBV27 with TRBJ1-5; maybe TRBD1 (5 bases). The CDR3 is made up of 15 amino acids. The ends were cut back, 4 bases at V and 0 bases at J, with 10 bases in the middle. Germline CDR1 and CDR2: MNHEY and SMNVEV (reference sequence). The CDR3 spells CASSSRGYSNQPQHF. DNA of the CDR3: TGTGCCAGCAGTTCCCGGGGCTATAGCAATCAGCCCCAGCATTTT.

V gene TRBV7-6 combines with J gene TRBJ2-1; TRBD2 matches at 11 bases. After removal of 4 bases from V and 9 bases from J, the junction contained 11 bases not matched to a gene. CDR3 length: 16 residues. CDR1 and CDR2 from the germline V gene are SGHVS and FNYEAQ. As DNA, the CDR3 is TGTGCCAGCAGCTCTCCCAGAGTAGCGGGAGGGCCTGAGCAGTTCTTC. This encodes CASSSPRVAGGPEQFF.

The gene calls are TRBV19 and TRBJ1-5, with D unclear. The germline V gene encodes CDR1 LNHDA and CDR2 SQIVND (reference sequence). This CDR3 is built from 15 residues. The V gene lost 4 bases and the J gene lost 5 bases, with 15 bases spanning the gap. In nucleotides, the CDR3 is TGTGCCAGTAGTAATCACCCGGACGGTTATCAGCCCCAGCATTTT. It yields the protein CASSNHPDGYQPQHF.

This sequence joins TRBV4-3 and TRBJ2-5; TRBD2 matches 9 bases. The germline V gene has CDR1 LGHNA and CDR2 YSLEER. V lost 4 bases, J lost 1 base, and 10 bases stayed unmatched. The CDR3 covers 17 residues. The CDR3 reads CASSPATSGLGQETQYF. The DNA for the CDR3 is TGCGCCAGCAGCCCGGCCACTAGCGGGCTGGGCCAAGAGACCCAGTACTTC.

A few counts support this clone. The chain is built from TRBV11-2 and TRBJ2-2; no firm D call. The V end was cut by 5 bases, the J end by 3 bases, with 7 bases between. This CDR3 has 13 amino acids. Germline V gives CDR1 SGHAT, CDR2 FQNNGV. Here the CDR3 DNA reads TGTGCCAGCAGCACTGATTACACCGGGGAGCTGTTTTTT. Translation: CASSTDYTGELFF.

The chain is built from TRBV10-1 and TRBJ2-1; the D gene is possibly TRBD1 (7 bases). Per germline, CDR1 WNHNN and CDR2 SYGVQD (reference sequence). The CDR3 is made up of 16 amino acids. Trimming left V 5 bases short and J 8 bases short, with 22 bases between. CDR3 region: CASSLGGGLKDDEQFF. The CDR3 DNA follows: TGCGCCAGCAGTCTAGGAGGGGGCCTAAAGGACGATGAGCAGTTCTTC.

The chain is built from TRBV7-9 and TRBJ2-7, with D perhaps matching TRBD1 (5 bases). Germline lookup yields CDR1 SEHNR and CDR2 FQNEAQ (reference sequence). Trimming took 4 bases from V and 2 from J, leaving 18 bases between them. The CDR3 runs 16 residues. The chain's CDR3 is CASSSTNSRDPYEQYF. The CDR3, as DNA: TGTGCCAGCAGCTCAACTAACAGCAGGGATCCCTACGAGCAGTACTTC.

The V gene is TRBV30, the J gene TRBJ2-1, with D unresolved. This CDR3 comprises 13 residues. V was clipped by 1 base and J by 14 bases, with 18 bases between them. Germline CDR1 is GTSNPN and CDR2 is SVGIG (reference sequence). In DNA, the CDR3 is TGTGCCTGGAGTGCCAGAGACCCGGAGAGGAAGTTCTTC. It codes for CAWSARDPERKFF.

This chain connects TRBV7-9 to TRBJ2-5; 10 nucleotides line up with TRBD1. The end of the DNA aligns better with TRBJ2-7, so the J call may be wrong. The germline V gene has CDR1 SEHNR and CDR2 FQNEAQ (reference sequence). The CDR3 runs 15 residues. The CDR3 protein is CASSLNLRDRGEQYF. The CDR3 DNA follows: TGTGCCAGCAGCTTAAACCTGCGGGACAGGGGCGAGCAGTACTTC.

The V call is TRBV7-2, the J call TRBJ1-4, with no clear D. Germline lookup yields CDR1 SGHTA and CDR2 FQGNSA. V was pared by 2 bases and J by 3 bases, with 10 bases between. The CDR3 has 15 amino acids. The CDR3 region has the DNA TGTGCCAGCAGCTTAATGGCGTTAGCTAATGAAAAACTGTTTTTT. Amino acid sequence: CASSLMALANEKLFF.

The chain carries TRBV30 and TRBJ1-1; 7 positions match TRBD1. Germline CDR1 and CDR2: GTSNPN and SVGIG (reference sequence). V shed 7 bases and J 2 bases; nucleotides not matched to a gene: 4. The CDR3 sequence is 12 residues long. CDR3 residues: CASGTVNTEAFF. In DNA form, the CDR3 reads TGTGCCTCCGGGACAGTTAACACTGAAGCTTTCTTT.

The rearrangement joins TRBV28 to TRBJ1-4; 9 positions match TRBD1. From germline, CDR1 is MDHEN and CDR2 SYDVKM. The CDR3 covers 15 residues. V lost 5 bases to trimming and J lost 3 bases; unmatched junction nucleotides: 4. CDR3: CASSLRQGANEKLFF. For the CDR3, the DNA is TGTGCCAGCAGTCTCCGACAGGGGGCTAATGAAAAACTGTTTTTT.

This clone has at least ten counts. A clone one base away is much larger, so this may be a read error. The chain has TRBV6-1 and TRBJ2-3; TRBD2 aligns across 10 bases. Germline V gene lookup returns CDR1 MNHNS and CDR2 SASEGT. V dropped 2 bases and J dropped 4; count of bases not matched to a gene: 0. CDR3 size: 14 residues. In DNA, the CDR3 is TGTGCCAGCAGTGAACTAGCGGGAGCAGATACGCAGTATTTT. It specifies CASSELAGADTQYF.

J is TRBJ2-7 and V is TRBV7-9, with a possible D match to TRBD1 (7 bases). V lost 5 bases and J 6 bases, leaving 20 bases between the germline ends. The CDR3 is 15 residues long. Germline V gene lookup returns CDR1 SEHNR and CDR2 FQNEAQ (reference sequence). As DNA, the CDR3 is TGTGCCAGCAGCCCCCGGGCAGGGGGGTTGTTCGAGCAGTACTTC. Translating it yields CASSPRAGGLFEQYF.

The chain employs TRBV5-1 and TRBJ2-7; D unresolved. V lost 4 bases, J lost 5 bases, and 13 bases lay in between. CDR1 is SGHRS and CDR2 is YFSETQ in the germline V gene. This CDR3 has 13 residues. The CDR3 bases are TGCGCCAGCAGCCCCTATAGTGGAAACGAGCAGTACTTC. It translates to CASSPYSGNEQYF.

CDR3 DNA sequence: TGCGCCAGCAGCCTTAGCGGGAGGGCTTCGTGGGAGACCCAGTACTTC. This encodes CASSLSGRASWETQYF. This chain connects TRBV5-1 to TRBJ2-5; TRBD2 matches 11 bases. CDR3 length: 16 residues. Germline V gene sequence: CDR1 SGHRS, CDR2 YFSETQ. The junction had 10 bases not matched to a gene; V was cut back by 4 bases and J by 5 bases.

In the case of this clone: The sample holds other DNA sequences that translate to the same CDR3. The CDR3 loop reads CASSPDRYNEQFF. The CDR3 DNA follows: TGTGCCAGCAGCCCTGACAGGTACAATGAGCAGTTCTTC. The chain combines TRBV6-4 with TRBJ2-1, with D maybe TRBD1 (6 bases). Trimming removed 6 bases from V and 4 bases from J, with 10 bases in between. In germline, CDR1 is MRHNA, CDR2 SNTAGT. The CDR3 is made up of 13 amino acids.

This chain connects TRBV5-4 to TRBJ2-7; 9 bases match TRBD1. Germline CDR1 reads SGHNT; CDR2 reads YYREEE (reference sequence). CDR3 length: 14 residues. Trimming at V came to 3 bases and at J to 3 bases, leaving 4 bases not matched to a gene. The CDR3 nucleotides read TGTGCCAGCAGCTCGATGACAGGGGGCTACGAGCAGTACTTC. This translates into CASSSMTGGYEQYF.